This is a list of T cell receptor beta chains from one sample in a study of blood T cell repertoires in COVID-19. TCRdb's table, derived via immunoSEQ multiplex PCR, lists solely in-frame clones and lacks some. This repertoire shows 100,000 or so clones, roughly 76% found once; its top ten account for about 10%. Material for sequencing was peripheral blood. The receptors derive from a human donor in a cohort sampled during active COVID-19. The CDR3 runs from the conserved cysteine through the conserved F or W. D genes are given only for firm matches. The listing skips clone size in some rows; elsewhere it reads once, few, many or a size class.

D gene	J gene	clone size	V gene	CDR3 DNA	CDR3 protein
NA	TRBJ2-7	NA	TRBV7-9	TGTGCCAGCAGCTTACCCCGACAGTACGAGCAGTACTTC	CASSLPRQYEQYF
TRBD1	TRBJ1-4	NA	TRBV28	TGTGCCAGCCAGGGTATTCAGGGGGCGCGGGCTAATGAAAAACTGTTTTTT	CASQGIQGARANEKLFF
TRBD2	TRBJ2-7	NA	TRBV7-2	TGTGCCAGCAGCTCACCGGGACAAATAGCGGGAGGACAGTACTTC	CASSSPGQIAGGQYF
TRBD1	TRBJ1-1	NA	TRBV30	TGTGCCTGGAGTCCAGGGACAGTGAACACTGAAGCTTTCTTT	CAWSPGTVNTEAFF
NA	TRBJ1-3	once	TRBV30	TGTGCCTGGAGTGACTCCGGGAGCCCCTCTGGAAACACCATATATTTT	CAWSDSGSPSGNTIYF
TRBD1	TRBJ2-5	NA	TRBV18	TGTGCCAGCTCACCACAGACAGGGGGCGAGACCCAGTACTTC	CASSPQTGGETQYF
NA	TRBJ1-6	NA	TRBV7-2	TGTGCCAGCAGCTTTAACCGGGACTATAATTCACCCCTCCACTTT	CASSFNRDYNSPLHF
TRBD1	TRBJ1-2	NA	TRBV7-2	TGTGCCAGCAGCTTATCCCAGAGTTCCAGGGGGCGACTCCACACCTTC	CASSLSQSSRGRLHTF
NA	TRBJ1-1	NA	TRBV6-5	TGTGCCAGCCCACAGGGACCGGGCCTCACTGAAGCTTTCTTT	CASPQGPGLTEAFF
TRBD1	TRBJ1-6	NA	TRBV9	TGTGCCAGCAGCGTTAGCACAGGGGGTAATTCACCCCTCCACTTT	CASSVSTGGNSPLHF
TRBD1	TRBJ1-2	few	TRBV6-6	TGTGCCAGCAGTACAAGGACAGGGACGGTTGGCTACACCTTC	CASSTRTGTVGYTF
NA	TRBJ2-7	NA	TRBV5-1	TGCGCCAGCAGCCCGGACGGGGGTCGATCCTACGAGCAGTACTTC	CASSPDGGRSYEQYF
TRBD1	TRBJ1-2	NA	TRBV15	TGTGCCACCACCTTGACAGGGAACTATGGCTACACCTTC	CATTLTGNYGYTF
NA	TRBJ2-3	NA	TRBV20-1	TGCACCGGGACTAGCACAGATACGCAGTATTTT	CTGTSTDTQYF
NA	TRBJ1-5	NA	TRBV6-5	TGTGCCAGCAGGGAGGGGTTGAATCAGCCCCAGCATTTT	CASREGLNQPQHF
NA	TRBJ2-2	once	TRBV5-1	TGCGCCAGCAGCTTGGACTCAAACACCGGGGAGCTGTTTTTT	CASSLDSNTGELFF
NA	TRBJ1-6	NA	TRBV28	TGTGCCAGCATCGGGGATTACAATTCACCCCTCCACTTT	CASIGDYNSPLHF
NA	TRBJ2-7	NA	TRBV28	TGTGCCAGCAAGGGAGGGGGGGGCTCCTACGAGCAGTACTTC	CASKGGGGSYEQYF
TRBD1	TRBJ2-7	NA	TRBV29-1	TGCAGCGCTGGGATGGGGACAGGGAACTACGAGCAGTACTTC	CSAGMGTGNYEQYF
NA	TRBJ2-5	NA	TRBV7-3	TGTGCCAGCAGCTTAATGGCAGAAGAGACCCAGTACTTC	CASSLMAEETQYF
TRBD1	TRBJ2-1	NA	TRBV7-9	TGTGCCAGCAGCTCTCCGGGACAGGTAGTCCATGAGCAGTTCTTC	CASSSPGQVVHEQFF
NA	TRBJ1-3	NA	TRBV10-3	TGTGCCATCAGGATTGATAGCTCTGGAAACACCATATATTTT	CAIRIDSSGNTIYF
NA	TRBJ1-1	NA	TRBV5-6	TGTGCCAGCAGCTTGGCCCCTAACACTGAAGCTTTCTTT	CASSLAPNTEAFF
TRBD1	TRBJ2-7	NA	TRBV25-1	TGTGCCAGCAGTGATACGACAGGGCTGGCCGAGCAGTACTTC	CASSDTTGLAEQYF
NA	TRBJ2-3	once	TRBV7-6	TGTGCCAGCAGCTTAGGGTCTGGGGCTAGCGCAGATACGCAGTATTTT	CASSLGSGASADTQYF
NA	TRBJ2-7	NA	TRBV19	TGTGCCAGTAGTATGGCCCTCCGGAGGGCGGGGCCCTACGAGCAGTACTTC	CASSMALRRAGPYEQYF
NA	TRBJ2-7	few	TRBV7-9	TGTGCCAGCAGCCCACGAACCGGGCTAGGGGATCCCTACGAGCAGTACTTC	CASSPRTGLGDPYEQYF
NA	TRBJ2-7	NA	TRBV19	TGTGCCAGTAGTGCCGGTGAGCAGTACTTC	CASSAGEQYF
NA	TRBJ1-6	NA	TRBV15	TGTGCCACCAGCACGGCCGAGACAGTTCTTTCACCCCTCCACTTT	CATSTAETVLSPLHF
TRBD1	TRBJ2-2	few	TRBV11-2	TGTGCCAGCAGCCAGACAGGGGGCACCGGGGAGCTGTTTTTT	CASSQTGGTGELFF
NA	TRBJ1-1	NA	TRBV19	TGTGCCAGTAATAATCAGGGGAGAAGACAAGCTTTCTTT	CASNNQGRRQAFF
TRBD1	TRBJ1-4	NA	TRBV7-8	TGTGCCAGCGTACCGGGACAGGGAAACGTCAGGAATGAAAAACTGTTTTTT	CASVPGQGNVRNEKLFF
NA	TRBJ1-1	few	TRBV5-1	TGCGCCAGCAGCTCAGACCAGGGAATTGAAGCTTTCTTT	CASSSDQGIEAFF